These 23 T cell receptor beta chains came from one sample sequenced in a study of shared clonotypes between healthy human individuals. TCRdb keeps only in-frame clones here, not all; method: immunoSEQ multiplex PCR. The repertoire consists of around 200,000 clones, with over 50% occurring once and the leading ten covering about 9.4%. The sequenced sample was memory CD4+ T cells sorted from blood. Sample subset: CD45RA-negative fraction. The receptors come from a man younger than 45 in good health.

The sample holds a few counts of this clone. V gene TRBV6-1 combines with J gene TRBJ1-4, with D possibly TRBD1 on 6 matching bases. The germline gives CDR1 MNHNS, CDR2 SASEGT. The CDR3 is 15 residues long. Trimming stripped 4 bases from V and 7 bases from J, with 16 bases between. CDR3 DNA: TGTGCCAGCAGTGGGCCGGACAGATCGGGTGAAAAACTGTTTTTT. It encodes CASSGPDRSGEKLFF.

CDR3 in amino acids: CASSVSTGGREDTQYF. CDR3 nucleotide sequence: TGTGCCAGCAGCGTTTCGACGGGAGGTCGTGAAGATACGCAGTATTTT. The chain employs TRBV9 and TRBJ2-3; 7 nucleotides match TRBD2. V lost 2 bases to trimming and J lost 5 bases; unmatched junction nucleotides: 11. Germline CDR1 and CDR2: SGDLS and YYNGEE. The CDR3 is 16 residues long. Full variable domain (remainder filled in from reference TRBV9 and TRBJ2-3): DSGVTQTPKHLITATGQRVTLRCSPRSGDLSVYWYQQSLDQGLQFLIQYYNGEERAKGNILERFSAQQFPDLHSELNLSSLELGDSALYFCASSVSTGGREDTQYFGPGTRLTVL.

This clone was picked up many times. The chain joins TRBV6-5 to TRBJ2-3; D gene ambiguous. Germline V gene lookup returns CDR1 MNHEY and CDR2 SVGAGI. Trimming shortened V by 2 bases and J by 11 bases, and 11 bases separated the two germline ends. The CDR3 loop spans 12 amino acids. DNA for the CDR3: TGTGCCAGCAGTTACCCCGGTGGAGTGCAGTATTTT. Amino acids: CASSYPGGVQYF.

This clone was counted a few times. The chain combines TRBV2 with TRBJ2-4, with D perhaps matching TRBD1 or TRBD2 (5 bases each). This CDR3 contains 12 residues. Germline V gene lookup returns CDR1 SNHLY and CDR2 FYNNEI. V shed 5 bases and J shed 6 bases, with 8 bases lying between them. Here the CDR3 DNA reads TGTGCCAGCAGTAGGGACCGAAACATTCAGTACTTC. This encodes CASSRDRNIQYF.

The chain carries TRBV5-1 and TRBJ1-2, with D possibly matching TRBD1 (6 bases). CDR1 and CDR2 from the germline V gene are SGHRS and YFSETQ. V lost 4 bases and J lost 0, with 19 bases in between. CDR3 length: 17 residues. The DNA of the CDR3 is TGCGCCAGCAGCCCGGGGGCCCTGGATCGAACTAACTATGGCTACACCTTC. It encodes CASSPGALDRTNYGYTF.

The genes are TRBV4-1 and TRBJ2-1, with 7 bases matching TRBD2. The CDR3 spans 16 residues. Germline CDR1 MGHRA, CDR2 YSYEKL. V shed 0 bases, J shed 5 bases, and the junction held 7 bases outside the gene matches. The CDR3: CASSQDPGLRNNEQFF. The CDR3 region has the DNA TGCGCCAGCAGCCAAGACCCGGGACTAAGAAACAATGAGCAGTTCTTC.

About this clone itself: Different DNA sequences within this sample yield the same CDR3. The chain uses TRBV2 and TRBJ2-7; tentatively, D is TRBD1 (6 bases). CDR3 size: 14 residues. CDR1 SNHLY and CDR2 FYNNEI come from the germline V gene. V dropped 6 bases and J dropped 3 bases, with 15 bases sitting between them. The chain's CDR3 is CASREQGPSYEQYF. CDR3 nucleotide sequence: TGTGCCAGCAGGGAACAGGGCCCCAGCTACGAGCAGTACTTC.

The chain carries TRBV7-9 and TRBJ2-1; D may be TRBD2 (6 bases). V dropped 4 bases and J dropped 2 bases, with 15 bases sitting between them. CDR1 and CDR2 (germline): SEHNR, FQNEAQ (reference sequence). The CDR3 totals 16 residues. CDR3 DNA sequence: TGTGCCAGCAGCTCCTTTAGCGGAAAAGCCTACAATGAGCAGTTCTTC. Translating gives CASSSFSGKAYNEQFF.

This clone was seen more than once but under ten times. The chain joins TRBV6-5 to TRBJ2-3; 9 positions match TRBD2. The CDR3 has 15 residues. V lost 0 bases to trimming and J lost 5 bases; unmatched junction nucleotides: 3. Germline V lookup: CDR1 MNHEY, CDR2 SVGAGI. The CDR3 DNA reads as TGTGCCAGCAGTTACTCGGTAGCGGGGGAAGATACGCAGTATTTT. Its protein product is CASSYSVAGEDTQYF.

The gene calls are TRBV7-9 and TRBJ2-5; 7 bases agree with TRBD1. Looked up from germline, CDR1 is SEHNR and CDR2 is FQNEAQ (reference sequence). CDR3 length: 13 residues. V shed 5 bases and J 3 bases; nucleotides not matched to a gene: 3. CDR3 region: CASSLDRKETQYF. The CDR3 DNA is TGTGCCAGCAGCCTGGACAGGAAAGAGACCCAGTACTTC.

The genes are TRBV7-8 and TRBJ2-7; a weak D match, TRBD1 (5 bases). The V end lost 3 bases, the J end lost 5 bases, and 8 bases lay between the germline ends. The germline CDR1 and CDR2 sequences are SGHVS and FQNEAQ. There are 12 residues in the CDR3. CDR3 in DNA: TGTGCCAGCAGCTTCTCCAGGGACGAGCAGTACTTC. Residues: CASSFSRDEQYF.

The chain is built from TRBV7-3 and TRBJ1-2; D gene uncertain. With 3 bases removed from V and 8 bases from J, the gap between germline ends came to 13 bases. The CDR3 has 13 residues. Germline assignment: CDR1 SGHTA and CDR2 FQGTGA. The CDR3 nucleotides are TGTGCCAGCAGCTTTGCAGGTTTGGGAGGCTACACCTTC. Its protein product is CASSFAGLGGYTF.

CDR3 DNA sequence: TGCGCCAGCAGGACAGGAATGAACACCGGGGAGCTGTTTTTT. Protein product: CASRTGMNTGELFF. The chain recombines TRBV5-1 with TRBJ2-2, with a weak D call TRBD1 (6 bases). Germline V gene sequence: CDR1 SGHRS, CDR2 YFSETQ. There are 14 residues in the CDR3. V was clipped by 5 bases and J by 1 base, with 9 bases between them.

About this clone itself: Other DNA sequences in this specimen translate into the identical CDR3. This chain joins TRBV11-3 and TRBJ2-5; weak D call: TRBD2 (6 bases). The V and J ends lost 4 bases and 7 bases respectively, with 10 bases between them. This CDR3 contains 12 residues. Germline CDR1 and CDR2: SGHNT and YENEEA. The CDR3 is CASSWRGGTQYF. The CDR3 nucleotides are TGTGCCAGCAGCTGGAGGGGTGGGACCCAGTACTTC.

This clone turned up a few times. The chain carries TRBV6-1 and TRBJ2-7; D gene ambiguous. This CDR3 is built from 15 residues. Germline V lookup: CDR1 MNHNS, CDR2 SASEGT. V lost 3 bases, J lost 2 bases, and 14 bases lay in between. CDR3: CASSEARTLTYEQYF. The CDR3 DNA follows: TGTGCCAGCAGTGAGGCGAGAACTCTGACCTACGAGCAGTACTTC.

CDR3 DNA sequence: TGTGCCAGTAGTCCTTTTATGAACACTGAAGCTTTCTTT. Amino acid sequence: CASSPFMNTEAFF. V gene TRBV19 combines with J gene TRBJ1-1, with unresolved D. Germline CDR1 LNHDA, CDR2 SQIVND (reference sequence). Trimming stripped 5 bases from V and 0 bases from J, with 7 bases between. This CDR3 has 13 residues.

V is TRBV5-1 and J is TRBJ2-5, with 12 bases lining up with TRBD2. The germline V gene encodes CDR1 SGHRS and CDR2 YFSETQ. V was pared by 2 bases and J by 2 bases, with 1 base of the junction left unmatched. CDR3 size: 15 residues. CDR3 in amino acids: CASSFLAGGQETQYF. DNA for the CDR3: TGCGCCAGCAGCTTTCTAGCGGGAGGGCAAGAGACCCAGTACTTC.

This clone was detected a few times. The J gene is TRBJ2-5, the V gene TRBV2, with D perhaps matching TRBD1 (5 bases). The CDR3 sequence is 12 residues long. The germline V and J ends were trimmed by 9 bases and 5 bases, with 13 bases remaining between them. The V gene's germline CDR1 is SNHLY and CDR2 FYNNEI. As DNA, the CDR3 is TGTGCCAGTTCGACAGAAGGGGAGACCCAGTACTTC. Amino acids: CASSTEGETQYF.

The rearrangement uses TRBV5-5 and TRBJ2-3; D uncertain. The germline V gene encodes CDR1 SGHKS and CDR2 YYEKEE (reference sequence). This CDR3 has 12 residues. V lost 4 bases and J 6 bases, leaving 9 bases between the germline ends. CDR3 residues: CASSTPRDTQYF. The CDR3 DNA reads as TGTGCCAGCAGCACACCTCGCGATACGCAGTATTTT.

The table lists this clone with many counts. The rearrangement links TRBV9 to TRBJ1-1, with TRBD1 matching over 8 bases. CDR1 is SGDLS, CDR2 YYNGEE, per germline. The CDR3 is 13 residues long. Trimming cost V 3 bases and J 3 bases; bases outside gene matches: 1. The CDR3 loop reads CASSDRGDTEAFF. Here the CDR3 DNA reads TGTGCCAGCAGCGACAGGGGGGACACTGAAGCTTTCTTT.

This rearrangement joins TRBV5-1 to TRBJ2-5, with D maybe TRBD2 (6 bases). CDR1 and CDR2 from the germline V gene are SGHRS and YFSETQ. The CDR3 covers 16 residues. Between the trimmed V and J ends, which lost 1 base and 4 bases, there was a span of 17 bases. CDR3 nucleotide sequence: TGCGCCAGCAGCTTGCGACTCCAGGGAGGCGGAGAGACCCAGTACTTC. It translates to CASSLRLQGGGETQYF.

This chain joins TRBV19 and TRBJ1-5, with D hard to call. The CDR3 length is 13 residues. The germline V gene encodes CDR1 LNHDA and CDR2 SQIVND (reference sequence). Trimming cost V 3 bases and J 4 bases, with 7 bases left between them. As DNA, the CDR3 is TGTGCCAGTAGTATCACAGAGAATCAGCCCCAGCATTTT. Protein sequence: CASSITENQPQHF.

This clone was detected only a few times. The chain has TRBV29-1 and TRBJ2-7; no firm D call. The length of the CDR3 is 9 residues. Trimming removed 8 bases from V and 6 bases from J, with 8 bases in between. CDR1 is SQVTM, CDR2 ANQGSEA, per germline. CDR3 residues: CSLSAEQYF. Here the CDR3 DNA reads TGCAGCCTATCTGCCGAGCAGTACTTC.